This entry lists 22 T cell receptor beta chains sequenced from one sample in a study of blood T cell repertoires in COVID-19 (dated by TCRdb to 2020 to 2022). The library relied on the immunoSEQ multiplex PCR assay. Entries here come from immuneACCESS through TCRdb and include only in-frame sequences with V and J called. Some clones fail to appear in such tables; in the studies checked, an unresolved V gene covers under half of the shortfall, and the cause of the remainder is unknown. This sample is represented by fewer than 250,000 clones; under 90% of them were singletons. Clones ranked in the top ten supply approximately 5% of the sample. Material: PBMCs or T cells enriched from blood (not recorded which). The receptors were sampled from a woman between 45 and 65 years old who had been exposed to COVID-19.

The chain uses TRBV19 and TRBJ1-2, with D unresolved. Per the germline V gene, CDR1 is LNHDA and CDR2 is SQIVND (reference sequence). The germline V and J ends were trimmed by 5 bases and 4 bases, with 14 bases remaining between them. The CDR3 is 14 amino acids. The CDR3 DNA follows: TGTGCCAGTAGTTATCCCTCTAGACTCTATGGCTACACCTTC. Its translation: CASSYPSRLYGYTF.

This chain links TRBV5-1 with TRBJ1-2; perhaps TRBD1 as D (5 bases). Per the germline V gene, CDR1 is SGHRS and CDR2 is YFSETQ. The V gene lost 0 bases and the J gene lost 8 bases, with 17 bases spanning the gap. CDR3 length: 15 residues. CDR3: CASSLDETDSNGYTF. The CDR3 DNA reads as TGCGCCAGCAGCTTGGATGAGACAGATTCCAACGGCTACACCTTC.

V and J are TRBV5-1 and TRBJ1-4, with 7 bases lining up with TRBD1. The V and J ends lost 0 bases and 3 bases, in that order; junction bases with no gene match: 2. The CDR3 is 15 amino acids. CDR1 SGHRS and CDR2 YFSETQ come from the germline V gene. The CDR3 nucleotides read TGCGCCAGCAGCTTGGAGGGGACAGCTAATGAAAAACTGTTTTTT. Protein product: CASSLEGTANEKLFF.

This chain links TRBV6-5 with TRBJ2-7; 8 nucleotides align to TRBD2. Losses at the gene ends were 6 bases for V and 6 bases for J; bases not matched to a gene: 7. Germline lookup yields CDR1 MNHEY and CDR2 SVGAGI. This CDR3 has 13 residues. The CDR3 nucleotides are TGTGCCAGCAGCCACAAGGGACTAGGCGAGCAGTACTTC. As protein: CASSHKGLGEQYF.

The gene calls are TRBV28 and TRBJ1-5, with TRBD1 as a possible D gene (5 bases). Germline CDR1 is MDHEN and CDR2 is SYDVKM. The CDR3 consists of 12 residues. As DNA, the CDR3 is TGTGTTTCGCGGGGCCAGAGTCAGCCCCAGCATTTT. Translating it yields CVSRGQSQPQHF.

Only one count was recorded for this clone. The gene calls are TRBV6-2 or TRBV6-3 and TRBJ1-5; unclear D gene. Germline values: CDR1 MNHEY, CDR2 SVGEGT. The CDR3 has 12 residues. Trimming took off 2 bases at V and 11 bases at J, with 10 bases between the two ends. The DNA of the CDR3 is TGTGCCAGCAGTTACAACTCCTTGGCCCAGCATTTT. This codes for CASSYNSLAQHF.

V is TRBV6-5 and J is TRBJ1-4; tentative D call: TRBD1 (6 bases). CDR1 and CDR2 from the germline V gene are MNHEY and SVGAGI. The CDR3 totals 15 residues. The V end was cut by 5 bases, the J end by 8 bases, with 18 bases between. The CDR3 is CASSPLGGRREKLFF. CDR3 DNA: TGTGCCAGCAGTCCCCTCGGGGGGCGCAGAGAAAAACTGTTTTTT.

In its sample, this clone was seen once. The CDR3 sequence: CASSPGVTGELFF. The CDR3 bases are TGCGCCAGCAGCCCGGGGGTCACCGGGGAGCTGTTTTTT. The chain uses TRBV5-1 and TRBJ2-2; TRBD2 might be the D (6 bases). This CDR3 is 13 amino acids long. Trimming cost V 4 bases and J 4 bases, with 8 bases left between them. Germline V gene sequence: CDR1 SGHRS, CDR2 YFSETQ.

J is TRBJ2-1 and V is TRBV19, with 9 bases that match TRBD2. CDR1 LNHDA and CDR2 SQIVND come from the germline V gene (reference sequence). V lost 4 bases to trimming and J lost 6 bases; unmatched junction nucleotides: 4. The CDR3 extends over 14 amino acids. The CDR3 DNA is TGTGCCAGTAGTAACCAGCGGGGGGTCAATGAGCAGTTCTTC. It yields the protein CASSNQRGVNEQFF. Based on the CDR3 plus reference TRBV19 and TRBJ2-1, the full variable domain is DGGITQSPKYLFRKEGQNVTLSCEQNLNHDAMYWYRQDPGQGLRLIYYSQIVNDFQKGDIAEGYSVSREKKESFPLTVTSAQKNPTAFYLCASSNQRGVNEQFFGPGTRLTVL.

The chain combines TRBV11-2 with TRBJ1-1; D unresolved. The CDR3 contains 13 residues. V was pared by 0 bases and J by 7 bases, with 9 bases between. Germline V lookup: CDR1 SGHAT, CDR2 FQNNGV. The CDR3 region is CASSLDRIGEAFF. The CDR3 DNA reads as TGTGCCAGCAGCTTAGATCGCATCGGTGAAGCTTTCTTT.

This clone has only a few counts. The chain is built from TRBV19 and TRBJ2-5; 7 bases are shared with TRBD2. Unmatched junction bases numbered 8, after V lost 3 bases and J lost 1 base. The CDR3 is made up of 16 amino acids. Germline V gene sequence: CDR1 LNHDA, CDR2 SQIVND (reference sequence). In DNA, the CDR3 is TGTGCCAGTAGTATTGCGGGAGAGACCGGCCAAGAGACCCAGTACTTC. Translation: CASSIAGETGQETQYF.

The chain combines TRBV11-2 with TRBJ1-2; D perhaps matches TRBD1 (5 bases). CDR3 length equals 16 residues. Trimming took 7 bases from V and 7 from J, leaving 25 bases between them. CDR1 and CDR2 (germline): SGHAT, FQNNGV. CDR3 nucleotide sequence: TGTGCCAGCAAGCGGGGGGAGGAAGGACTAAGGTCTGGCTACACCTTC. It codes for CASKRGEEGLRSGYTF.

This clone is a singleton in its sample. V and J are TRBV27 and TRBJ2-1; TRBD2 matches 8 bases. The germline V gene encodes CDR1 MNHEY and CDR2 SMNVEV (reference sequence). This CDR3 is 16 amino acids long. The ends lost 6 bases at V and 5 bases at J; junction bases unmatched: 12. CDR3 residues: CASSWGRGGPDNEQFF. CDR3 DNA: TGTGCCAGCAGCTGGGGTCGGGGGGGGCCGGACAATGAGCAGTTCTTC.

The rearrangement joins TRBV4-2 to TRBJ2-5, with a possible D match to TRBD1 (5 bases). The germline gives CDR1 LGHNA, CDR2 YNFKEQ. There are 12 residues in the CDR3. Trimming removed 0 bases from V and 9 bases from J, with 8 bases in between. CDR3 DNA: TGTGCCAGCAGCCAAGATGAAGGGGCCCAGTACTTC. Amino acids: CASSQDEGAQYF.

CDR3 sequence: CASRHGQGKEKLFF. The CDR3 DNA reads as TGTGCCAGCAGACACGGACAGGGCAAGGAAAAACTGTTTTTT. The chain is built from TRBV6-5 and TRBJ1-4; 8 nucleotides line up with TRBD1. The CDR3 runs 14 residues. Looked up from germline, CDR1 is MNHEY and CDR2 is SVGAGI. The trim removed 6 bases at V and 8 bases at J, leaving 8 bases unmatched.

This clone was observed once. V and J are TRBV10-3 and TRBJ1-1; D gene ambiguous. CDR1 is ENHRY and CDR2 is SYGVKD in the germline V gene. CDR3 length equals 16 residues. V was shortened by 0 bases and J by 3 bases, with 14 bases between the two germline ends. CDR3 sequence: CAISESIPGGHTEAFF. As DNA, the CDR3 is TGTGCCATCAGTGAGTCTATTCCAGGAGGGCACACTGAAGCTTTCTTT.

A word on this clone: At one of its ends the junction is not consistent with the germline gene, which may arise from a read error. The chain employs TRBV25-1 and TRBJ2-2; D possibly corresponds to TRBD2 (5 bases). This CDR3 comprises 11 residues. Germline V gene lookup returns CDR1 MGHDK and CDR2 SYGVNS. CDR3 nucleotides: TGTGCCAGCAGACAGCCCCGGGGAGCTGTTTTT. Residues: CASRQPRGAVF.

V and J are TRBV30 and TRBJ1-2; no firm D call. This CDR3 spans 12 amino acids. V was pared by 0 bases and J by 10 bases, with 12 bases between. Germline-derived CDR1 and CDR2 are GTSNPN and SVGIG (reference sequence). CDR3 sequence (DNA): TGTGCCTGGAGTGTACGGGCAGACTACTACACCTTC. It translates to CAWSVRADYYTF.

The chain carries TRBV3-1 (or the pseudogene TRBV3-2) and TRBJ1-6; 8 bases line up with TRBD1. CDR3 length equals 19 residues. The junction had 8 bases not matched to a gene; V was cut back by 1 base and J by 0 bases. Germline-derived CDR1 and CDR2 are LGHDT and YNNKEL (reference sequence). CDR3 coding DNA: TGTGCCAGCAGCCAAGGGAGGACAGGGCCGAGCTCCTATAATTCACCCCTCCACTTT. Translated: CASSQGRTGPSSYNSPLHF.

As DNA, the CDR3 is TGTGCCAGCAGTTTAGTTGGGGAGTATGGCTACACCTTC. Translated: CASSLVGEYGYTF. The chain couples TRBV28 to TRBJ1-2; D gene uncertain. The V gene lost 2 bases and the J gene lost 5 bases, with 9 bases spanning the gap. Germline-derived CDR1 and CDR2 are MDHEN and SYDVKM. The CDR3 consists of 13 residues.

The chain couples TRBV28 to TRBJ1-1; a possible D gene is TRBD1 (6 bases). This CDR3 spans 14 amino acids. The V and J ends lost 7 bases and 1 base respectively, with 13 bases between them. Germline V CDR1 and CDR2: MDHEN, SYDVKM. DNA of the CDR3: TGTGCCAGCACCCCAGACAGGCGGAACACTGAAGCTTTCTTT. Encoded protein: CASTPDRRNTEAFF. Drawing the rest from reference TRBV28 and TRBJ1-1, the complete variable domain is DVKVTQSSRYLVKRTGEKVFLECVQDMDHENMFWYRQDPGLGLRLIYFSYDVKMKEKGDIPEGYSVSREKKERFSLILESASTNQTSMYLCASTPDRRNTEAFFGQGTRLTVV.

The rearrangement uses TRBV2 and TRBJ1-1; 8 bases match TRBD1. Unmatched junction bases numbered 5, after V lost 5 bases and J lost 3 bases. In germline, CDR1 is SNHLY, CDR2 FYNNEI. The CDR3 is 14 residues long. CDR3 in DNA: TGTGCCAGCAGTATTCAGGGGGCGGACACTGAAGCTTTCTTT. Translated: CASSIQGADTEAFF.